A selection of T cell receptor beta chains follows, all from one sample in a study of shared clonotypes between healthy human individuals. TCRdb's copy holds only in-frame clones and misses some; the assay was immunoSEQ multiplex PCR. In the table there are 2 million to 2.5 million clones, 90% to 95% of which are singletons. The specimen was naive CD4+ T cells from PBMCs. Receptors originate from a man between 18 and 29 years old in good health. Some clones in this sample may be carry-over from other donors' samples. The CDR3 runs from the conserved cysteine through the conserved F or W. Fields, in order: clone size, V gene, D gene, J gene, CDR3 protein, CDR3 DNA. A D gene is named only where the DNA matches it firmly. Clone sizes are given selectively: once, few, many, or a class where the clone is expanded.

>.|TRBV5-4|.|TRBJ2-1
CASSNGGWDNEQFF
TGTGCCAGCAGCAATGGGGGTTGGGACAATGAGCAGTTCTTC
>.|TRBV6-5|TRBD1|TRBJ1-4
CASRGGTEAGEKLFF
TGTGCCAGCAGGGGAGGGACAGAGGCGGGGGAAAAACTGTTTTTT
>.|TRBV4-2|.|TRBJ2-6
CASSPPRPSGANVLTF
TGTGCCAGCAGCCCCCCCCGACCCTCTGGGGCCAACGTCCTGACTTTC
>.|TRBV28|.|TRBJ2-1
CASRPGGSIDEQFF
TGTGCCAGCAGACCAGGGGGGTCTATCGATGAGCAGTTCTTC
>.|TRBV11-2|.|TRBJ2-7
CASRGASYYEQYF
TGTGCCAGCAGGGGAGCGTCGTACTACGAGCAGTACTTC
>.|TRBV2|.|TRBJ2-5
CASSDEGGRETQYF
TGTGCCAGCAGTGACGAGGGGGGACGAGAGACCCAGTACTTC
>.|TRBV9|TRBD1|TRBJ2-7
CASSVGRGQGWEEQYF
TGTGCCAGCAGCGTAGGCCGGGGACAGGGTTGGGAAGAGCAGTACTTC
>.|TRBV5-1|TRBD1|TRBJ1-5
CASSQGANQPQHF
TGCGCCAGCAGTCAGGGGGCGAATCAGCCCCAGCATTTT
>.|TRBV28|.|TRBJ2-1
CASTRGRTRMDEQFF
TGTGCCAGCACCAGGGGGAGGACTCGCATGGATGAGCAGTTCTTC
>.|TRBV5-4|TRBD1|TRBJ1-2
CASSLGDRGGGYTF
TGTGCCAGCAGCTTGGGGGACAGGGGAGGAGGCTACACCTTC
>.|TRBV9|.|TRBJ2-7
CASSAGNPYEQYF
TGTGCCAGCAGCGCGGGCAATCCCTACGAGCAGTACTTC
>few|TRBV7-9|.|TRBJ1-1
CASSYNAGEAFF
TGTGCCAGCAGCTATAATGCAGGGGAAGCTTTCTTT
>.|TRBV2|.|TRBJ2-1
CASSETRYEQFF
TGTGCCAGCAGTGAAACTAGATATGAGCAGTTCTTC
>.|TRBV9|.|TRBJ2-3
CASSVRPGTVSSTDTQYF
TGTGCCAGCAGCGTTAGGCCGGGGACTGTTTCTAGCACAGATACGCAGTATTTT
>.|TRBV28|.|TRBJ1-1
CASSRVNTEAFF
TGTGCCAGCAGTCGAGTTAACACTGAAGCTTTCTTT
>.|TRBV9|TRBD1|TRBJ1-6
CASSVLTGVASPLHF
TGTGCCAGCAGCGTTCTAACAGGGGTTGCTTCACCCCTCCACTTT
>.|TRBV6-1|.|TRBJ1-5
CASRGINVVRQPQHF
TGTGCCAGTCGGGGCATCAACGTGGTCCGGCAGCCCCAGCATTTT
>.|TRBV6-5|TRBD1|TRBJ2-5
CASSYSETGGQETQYF
TGTGCCAGCAGTTACTCCGAAACAGGGGGCCAAGAGACCCAGTACTTC
>few|TRBV7-9|.|TRBJ1-5
CASSLSLGSGNQPQHF
TGTGCCAGCAGCTTGTCATTGGGTTCTGGGAATCAGCCCCAGCATTTT
>few|TRBV14|.|TRBJ1-1
CASSQDLQVPAFF
TGTGCCAGCAGCCAAGATTTGCAGGTCCCAGCTTTCTTT
>.|TRBV5-1|TRBD1|TRBJ2-5
CASRGTGGAGETQYF
TGCGCCAGCCGTGGGACAGGGGGCGCAGGGGAGACCCAGTACTTC
>.|TRBV10-3|TRBD2|TRBJ2-2
CAISEWREGPGELFF
TGTGCCATCAGTGAGTGGCGGGAGGGGCCCGGGGAGCTGTTTTTT